Following are 3 T cell receptor beta chains from one sample sequenced in a study of CD8+CD57+ T cells in acquired aplastic anemia. Sequencing involved patients with CD8+CD57+ cell expansion previously shown by flow cytometry. The template used for profiling TCR beta VDJ and CDR3 was genomic DNA. One entry per CDR3 protein results from TCRdb running MiXCR on the reads. The top ten hold around 1% of the sample, which has approximately 150,000 distinct CDR3 sequences, around 48% seen once. The specimen was sorted CD4+, CD8+, or CD8+CD57+ T cells (not recorded which) from PBMCs. These receptors all come from a human donor with aplastic anemia.

The CDR3 sequence: CASSYLLQGMNTEAFF. The CDR3 nucleotides are TGTGCCAGCAGTTACCTTTTACAGGGTATGAACACTGAAGCTTTCTTT. The J gene is TRBJ1-1, the V gene TRBV6-5; tentative D call: TRBD1 (6 bases). Germline V gene lookup returns CDR1 MNHEY and CDR2 SVGAGI. V dropped 2 bases and J dropped 0 bases, with 13 bases sitting between them. CDR3 size: 16 residues.

This clonotype was detected a few times. The chain combines TRBV25-1 with TRBJ1-5, with D unclear. Germline lookup yields CDR1 MGHDK and CDR2 SYGVNS. V was shortened by 0 bases and J by 4 bases, with 7 bases between the two germline ends. This CDR3 has 14 amino acids. The CDR3 loop is CASSEYGLNQPQHF. The CDR3 coding sequence is TGTGCCAGCAGTGAATACGGACTTAATCAGCCCCAGCATTTT.

This clonotype was detected ten times or more. Here the CDR3 DNA reads TGTGCCAGCAGCTTTGGCAGGAACTACGAGCAGTACTTC. Translating it yields CASSFGRNYEQYF. The V and J genes are TRBV5-5 and TRBJ2-7; D not certain. Germline CDR1 and CDR2: SGHKS and YYEKEE (reference sequence). Trimming pared 2 bases from V and 3 bases from J, leaving 9 bases between. The CDR3 totals 13 residues.